The rows below give T cell receptor beta chains drawn from one sample of a study of CD8 T cells in Susac syndrome. TCRdb recomputed calls from the immunoSEQ multiplex PCR reads with MiXCR, one row per CDR3 protein. The profile shows some 300,000 distinct CDR3 sequences, around nine tenths of them singletons. Material: CD8+ T cells from PBMCs. Every receptor here comes from a human donor with multiple sclerosis. The CDR3 runs from the conserved cysteine through the conserved F or W. A D gene is named only where the DNA matches it firmly. Part of the rows lack a size; the others show once, few, many or a class for expanded clones.

NA,TRBJ2-7,TRBV6-2/TRBV6-3,10,NA,CASRGPEQYF,TGTGCCAGCAGAGGTCCCGAGCAGTACTTC
NA,TRBJ2-7,TRBV11-1,14,TRBD1,CASSLIDRAYEQYF,TGTGCCAGCAGCTTAATAGACAGGGCCTACGAGCAGTACTTC
NA,TRBJ2-7,TRBV7-2,12,NA,CASSFPGYEQYF,TGTGCCAGCAGCTTCCCGGGATACGAGCAGTACTTC
NA,TRBJ1-5,TRBV3-1,14,TRBD1,CASSQGQGVQPQHF,TGTGCCAGCAGCCAGGGACAGGGGGTACAGCCCCAGCATTTT
NA,TRBJ1-2,TRBV2,17,NA,CASSEEAARVDNYGYTF,TGTGCCAGCAGTGAAGAAGCGGCACGAGTCGATAACTATGGCTACACCTTC
NA,TRBJ2-7,TRBV12-3/TRBV12-4,12,TRBD1,CASSHGTGPLYF,TGTGCCAGCAGTCATGGGACAGGACCACTGTACTTC
NA,TRBJ1-5,TRBV4-3,15,NA,CASSQETGTNQPQHF,TGCGCCAGCAGCCAAGAAACAGGGACAAATCAGCCCCAGCATTTT
NA,TRBJ2-1,TRBV29-1,15,NA,CSVEDQARSYNEQFF,TGCAGCGTTGAAGATCAGGCCAGAAGCTACAATGAGCAGTTCTTC
NA,TRBJ2-1,TRBV5-6,15,NA,CASSLSTRGRYEQFF,TGTGCCAGCAGCTTGTCAACTAGAGGTCGGTATGAGCAGTTCTTC
NA,TRBJ2-7,TRBV28,14,NA,CASTARGSGSEQYF,TGTGCCAGCACCGCCAGGGGCAGTGGAAGCGAGCAGTACTTC
NA,TRBJ2-1,TRBV5-4,17,NA,CASSSPLSGSVGNEQFF,TGTGCCAGCAGCTCCCCCCTGAGCGGATCCGTCGGCAATGAGCAGTTCTTC
once,TRBJ2-2,TRBV4-3,18,TRBD1,CASSHRDRGRQNTGELFF,TGCGCCAGCAGCCACCGGGACAGGGGGCGGCAAAACACCGGGGAGCTGTTTTTT
NA,TRBJ2-1,TRBV19,14,NA,CASSIGGLGNEQFF,TGTGCCAGTAGTATTGGGGGCCTGGGGAATGAGCAGTTCTTC
NA,TRBJ1-4,TRBV28,11,NA,CASTKRGKLFF,TGTGCCAGCACCAAACGGGGAAAACTGTTTTTT
NA,TRBJ1-2,TRBV7-9,15,TRBD1,CASSHGTGLPSGYTF,TGTGCCAGCAGCCACGGGACAGGGCTTCCATCCGGCTACACCTTC
NA,TRBJ2-4,TRBV28,14,NA,CASSFRGAKNIQYF,TGTGCCAGCAGTTTTCGGGGAGCCAAAAACATTCAGTACTTC
NA,TRBJ2-5,TRBV5-1,15,NA,CASSLLAGDQETQYF,TGCGCCAGCAGCTTGTTGGCAGGGGATCAAGAGACCCAGTACTTC
NA,TRBJ1-4,TRBV27,17,TRBD1,CASSPTGGGLVNEKLFF,TGTGCCAGCAGTCCGACAGGGGGAGGGTTGGTTAATGAAAAACTGTTTTTT
NA,TRBJ2-1,TRBV6-1,18,NA,CASSRLFSDRFSYNEQFF,TGTGCCAGCAGTCGACTCTTTTCCGACAGATTTTCTTACAATGAGCAGTTCTTC
NA,TRBJ2-5,TRBV29-1,14,NA,CSVEESQVGETQYF,TGCAGCGTTGAAGAGAGTCAGGTGGGGGAGACCCAGTACTTC
NA,TRBJ2-5,TRBV7-9,12,NA,CASSFYSGTQYF,TGTGCCAGCAGCTTCTATTCAGGGACCCAGTACTTC
NA,TRBJ1-5,TRBV7-9,14,NA,CASSLGAGTAPQHF,TGTGCCAGCAGCTTAGGGGCAGGGACGGCGCCCCAGCATTTT
NA,TRBJ2-1,TRBV7-6,15,NA,CASSTQSQGDNEQFF,TGTGCCAGCAGCACACAGTCCCAAGGGGACAATGAGCAGTTCTTC
NA,TRBJ2-3,TRBV12-3/TRBV12-4,13,NA,CASSLVGSDTQYF,TGTGCCAGCAGTTTAGTGGGATCAGATACGCAGTATTTT
NA,TRBJ2-7,TRBV6-2/TRBV6-3,17,TRBD2,CASSYSYSGVSSYEQYF,TGTGCCAGCAGTTACTCGTATAGCGGGGTAAGCTCCTACGAGCAGTACTTC
NA,TRBJ1-2,TRBV15,14,TRBD1,CATSNWDSTYGYTF,TGTGCCACCAGCAACTGGGACAGCACCTATGGCTACACCTTC
few,TRBJ2-7,TRBV9,13,TRBD2,CASSDGRTSEQYF,TGTGCCAGCAGCGACGGGAGGACCAGCGAGCAGTACTTC
NA,TRBJ2-1,TRBV2,14,TRBD1,CASRGWTGGGEQFF,TGTGCCAGCAGAGGCTGGACAGGGGGGGGCGAGCAGTTCTTC
NA,TRBJ2-3,TRBV7-9,15,NA,CASSWRRGETDTQYF,TGTGCCAGCAGCTGGCGCAGGGGGGAAACAGATACGCAGTATTTT
NA,TRBJ2-1,TRBV6-1,17,TRBD2,CASSEFTIAGGYNGQFF,TGTGCCAGCAGTGAATTCACGATAGCGGGCGGCTACAATGGGCAGTTCTTC
NA,TRBJ2-7,TRBV4-3,14,TRBD1,CASSSSTGSYEQYF,TGCGCCAGCAGCTCATCGACAGGGTCCTACGAGCAGTACTTC
NA,TRBJ1-1,TRBV2,10,TRBD1,CASGDSESFF,TGTGCCAGTGGGGACAGTGAATCTTTCTTT
NA,TRBJ2-7,TRBV6-5,15,NA,CASSYGGTSPYEQYF,TGTGCCAGCAGTTACGGAGGGACATCCCCCTACGAGCAGTACTTC
NA,TRBJ2-1,TRBV2,15,TRBD2,CASSAWLAGANEQFF,TGTGCCAGCAGTGCGTGGTTAGCGGGAGCCAATGAGCAGTTCTTC
NA,TRBJ1-5,TRBV25-1,14,NA,CASGVGDHNQPQHF,TGTGCCAGCGGGGTGGGCGACCATAATCAGCCCCAGCATTTT
NA,TRBJ2-7,TRBV12-3/TRBV12-4,13,NA,CASSLKGSLEQYF,TGTGCCAGCAGTTTGAAGGGATCCCTCGAGCAGTACTTC
once,TRBJ2-4,TRBV27,17,TRBD2,CASSSPGTSGRWDIQYF,TGTGCCAGCAGTTCCCCCGGGACTAGCGGGAGATGGGACATTCAGTACTTC
NA,TRBJ2-7,TRBV4-2,15,NA,CASSQEAGWSYEQYF,TGTGCCAGCAGCCAAGAGGCGGGATGGAGCTACGAGCAGTACTTC
NA,TRBJ1-5,TRBV15,16,NA,CATSRWTTGSPQPQHF,TGTGCCACCAGCAGATGGACGACGGGGTCCCCACAGCCCCAGCATTTT
once,TRBJ2-4,TRBV19,15,NA,CASSIVSRGKNIQYF,TGTGCCAGTAGTATCGTCTCTCGGGGTAAAAACATTCAGTACTTC
NA,TRBJ2-1,TRBV7-2,13,NA,CASSRGLNNEQFF,TGTGCCAGCAGCCGGGGACTCAACAATGAGCAGTTCTTC
NA,TRBJ2-2,TRBV13,16,TRBD1,CASSLSQGAHTGELFF,TGTGCCAGCAGCTTAAGCCAGGGGGCGCACACCGGGGAGCTGTTTTTT
once,TRBJ2-7,TRBV9,16,TRBD1,CASSVGGTGSSYEQYF,TGTGCCAGCAGCGTAGGGGGGACAGGGAGCTCCTACGAGCAGTACTTC
NA,TRBJ2-1,TRBV14,13,NA,CASSHGLNNEQFF,TGTGCCAGCAGCCATGGACTTAACAATGAGCAGTTCTTC